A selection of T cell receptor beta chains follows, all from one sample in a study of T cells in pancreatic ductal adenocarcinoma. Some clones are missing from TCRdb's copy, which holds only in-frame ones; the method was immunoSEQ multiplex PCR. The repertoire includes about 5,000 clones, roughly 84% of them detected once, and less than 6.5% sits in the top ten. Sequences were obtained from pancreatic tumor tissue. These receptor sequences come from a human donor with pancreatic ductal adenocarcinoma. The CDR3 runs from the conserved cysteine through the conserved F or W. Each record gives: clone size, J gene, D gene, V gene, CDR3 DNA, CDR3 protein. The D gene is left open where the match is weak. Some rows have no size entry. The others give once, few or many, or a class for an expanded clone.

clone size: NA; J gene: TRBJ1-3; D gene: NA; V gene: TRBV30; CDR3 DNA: TGTGCCTGGAGTGTCTCAGGCCGCTCTGGAAACACCATATATTTT; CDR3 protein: CAWSVSGRSGNTIYF
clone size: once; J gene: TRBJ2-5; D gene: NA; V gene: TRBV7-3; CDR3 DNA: TGTGCCAGCAGCTTAGTGCGGTCTGGGACCCAGTACTTC; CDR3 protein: CASSLVRSGTQYF
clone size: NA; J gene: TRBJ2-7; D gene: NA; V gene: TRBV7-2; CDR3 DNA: TGTGCCAGCAGCACTCGGACAACCTCCTACGAGCAGTACTTC; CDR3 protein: CASSTRTTSYEQYF
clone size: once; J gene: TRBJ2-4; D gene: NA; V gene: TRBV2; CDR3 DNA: TGTGCCAGCAGCGCCTCAGGGGTAGAGTACTTC; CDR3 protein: CASSASGVEYF
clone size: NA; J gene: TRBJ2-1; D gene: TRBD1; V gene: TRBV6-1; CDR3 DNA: TGTGCCAGCAGTCAGACAGGGGAAAATGAGCAGTTCTTC; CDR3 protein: CASSQTGENEQFF
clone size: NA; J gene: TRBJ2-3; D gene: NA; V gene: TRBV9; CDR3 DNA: TGTGCCAGCAGCCCCCGGGGGGCGGGAAGCACAGATACGCAGTATTTT; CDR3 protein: CASSPRGAGSTDTQYF
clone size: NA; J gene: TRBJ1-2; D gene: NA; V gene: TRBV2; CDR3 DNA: TGTGCCAGCAGACACAGAGTCTATGGCTACACCTTC; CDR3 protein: CASRHRVYGYTF
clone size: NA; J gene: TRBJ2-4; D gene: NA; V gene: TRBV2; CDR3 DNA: TGTGCCAGCAGTGGGGACAAAAACATTCAGTACTTC; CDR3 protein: CASSGDKNIQYF
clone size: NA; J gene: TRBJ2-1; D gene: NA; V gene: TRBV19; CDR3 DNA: TGTGCCAGTAGCACCTCTTCCGGGCAATACAATGAGCAGTTCTTC; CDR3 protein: CASSTSSGQYNEQFF
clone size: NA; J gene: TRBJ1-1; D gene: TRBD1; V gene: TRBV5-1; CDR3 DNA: TGCGCCAGCAGCTTGGGACAGGGGGCAATGAACACTGAAGCTTTCTTT; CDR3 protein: CASSLGQGAMNTEAFF
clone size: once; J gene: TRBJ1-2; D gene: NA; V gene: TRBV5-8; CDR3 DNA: TGTGCCAGCAACCAGGGCCTTTCTAACTATGGCTACACCTTC; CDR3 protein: CASNQGLSNYGYTF
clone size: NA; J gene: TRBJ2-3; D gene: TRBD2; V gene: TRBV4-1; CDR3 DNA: TGCGCCAGCAGCCTTAGCTTGAGCGGGGGGGCCACAGATACGCAGTATTTT; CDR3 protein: CASSLSLSGGATDTQYF
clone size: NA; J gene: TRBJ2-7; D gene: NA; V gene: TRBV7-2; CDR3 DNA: TGTGCCAGCAGCACCTGGGAGGGGGAGTCCTACGAGCAGTACTTC; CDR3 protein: CASSTWEGESYEQYF
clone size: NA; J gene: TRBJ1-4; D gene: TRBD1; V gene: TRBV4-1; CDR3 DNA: TGCGCCAGCAGCCAGGATGGACAGGGAAGTGATGAAAAACTGTTTTTT; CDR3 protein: CASSQDGQGSDEKLFF
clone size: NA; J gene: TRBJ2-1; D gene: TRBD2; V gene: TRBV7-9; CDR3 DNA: TGTGCCAGCAGCCTTAGCGGGAGCTCCTACAATGAGCAGTTCTTC; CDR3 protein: CASSLSGSSYNEQFF
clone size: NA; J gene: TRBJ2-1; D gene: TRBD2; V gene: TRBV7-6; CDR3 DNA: TGTGCCAGCAGCTTAGTCCTTAGCGGGGGGGTGCTTGTCAATGAGCAGTTCTTC; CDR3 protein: CASSLVLSGGVLVNEQFF
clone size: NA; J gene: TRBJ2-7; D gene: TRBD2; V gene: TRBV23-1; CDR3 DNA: TGCGCCAGCACTCTAACTAGCGATCCCTACGAGCAGTACTTC; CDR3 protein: CASTLTSDPYEQYF
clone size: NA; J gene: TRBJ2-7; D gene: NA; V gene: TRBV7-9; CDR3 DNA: TGTGCCAGCAGCTTAGGGGATTTGAGGGACAAAAACAGCGAGCAGTACTTC; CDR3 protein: CASSLGDLRDKNSEQYF
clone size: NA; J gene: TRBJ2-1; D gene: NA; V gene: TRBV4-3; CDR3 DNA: TGCGCCAGCAGCTTAAGCTTCAACGTGGGAGGCTTCAATGAGCAGTTCTTC; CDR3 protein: CASSLSFNVGGFNEQFF
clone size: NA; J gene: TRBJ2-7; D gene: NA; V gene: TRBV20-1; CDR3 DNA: TGCAGTGCTATTTTGGGCTACGAGCAGTACTTC; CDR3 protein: CSAILGYEQYF
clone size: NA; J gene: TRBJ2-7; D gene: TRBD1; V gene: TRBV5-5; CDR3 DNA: TGTGCCAGCAGCTTCGGGACAGGGGTCTACGAGCAGTACTTC; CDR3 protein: CASSFGTGVYEQYF
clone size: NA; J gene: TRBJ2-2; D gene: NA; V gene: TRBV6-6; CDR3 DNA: TGTGCCAGCAGTTACCATGAGGGGGCCGGGGAGCTGTTTTTT; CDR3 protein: CASSYHEGAGELFF
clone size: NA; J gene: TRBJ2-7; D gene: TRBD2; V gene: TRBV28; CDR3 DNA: TGTGCCAGCAGTAGGGCAGGACTAGCCTACGAGCAGTACTTC; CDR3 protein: CASSRAGLAYEQYF
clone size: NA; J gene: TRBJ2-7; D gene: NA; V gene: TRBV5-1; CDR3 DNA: TGCGCCAGCAGCCCATGGACGAACGGAAACTACGAGCAGTACTTC; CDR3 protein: CASSPWTNGNYEQYF
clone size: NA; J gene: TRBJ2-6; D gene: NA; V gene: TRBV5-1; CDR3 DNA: TGCGCCAGCAGCTCGGGTGGAGGGGACAACTCTGGGGCCAACGTCCTGACTTTC; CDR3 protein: CASSSGGGDNSGANVLTF
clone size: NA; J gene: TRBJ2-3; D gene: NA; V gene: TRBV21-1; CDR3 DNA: TGTGCCAGCAGCAAAGGGGACAGGGACCCGGGGCAGGGTACGCAGTATTTT; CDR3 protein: CASSKGDRDPGQGTQYF
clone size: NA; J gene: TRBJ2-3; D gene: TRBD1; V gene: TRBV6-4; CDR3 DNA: TGTGCCAGCAGTGACGGGACAGGGGGCACAGATACGCAGTATTTT; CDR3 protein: CASSDGTGGTDTQYF
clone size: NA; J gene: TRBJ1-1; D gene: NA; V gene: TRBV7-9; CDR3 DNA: TGTGCCAGCGATTCTGGGGGGAATGGGGCTGAAGCTTTCTTT; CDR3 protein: CASDSGGNGAEAFF
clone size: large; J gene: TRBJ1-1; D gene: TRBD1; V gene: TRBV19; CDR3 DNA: TGTGCCAGTAGGACAGGGGGCACTGAAGCTTTCTTT; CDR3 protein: CASRTGGTEAFF
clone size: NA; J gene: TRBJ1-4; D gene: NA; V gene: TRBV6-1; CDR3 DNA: TGTGCCAGCAGTGAGGGGCAAGGAGATGAAAAACTGTTTTTT; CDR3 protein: CASSEGQGDEKLFF
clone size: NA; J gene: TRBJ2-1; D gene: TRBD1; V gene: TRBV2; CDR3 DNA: TGTGCCAGCAAACGGGACAGCATACTTTCGAATGAGCAGTTCTTC; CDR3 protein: CASKRDSILSNEQFF
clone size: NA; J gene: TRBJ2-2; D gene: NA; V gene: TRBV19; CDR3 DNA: TGTGCCAGTACCGCGGTCGCAGGTAGCACCGGGGAGCTGTTTTTT; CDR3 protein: CASTAVAGSTGELFF